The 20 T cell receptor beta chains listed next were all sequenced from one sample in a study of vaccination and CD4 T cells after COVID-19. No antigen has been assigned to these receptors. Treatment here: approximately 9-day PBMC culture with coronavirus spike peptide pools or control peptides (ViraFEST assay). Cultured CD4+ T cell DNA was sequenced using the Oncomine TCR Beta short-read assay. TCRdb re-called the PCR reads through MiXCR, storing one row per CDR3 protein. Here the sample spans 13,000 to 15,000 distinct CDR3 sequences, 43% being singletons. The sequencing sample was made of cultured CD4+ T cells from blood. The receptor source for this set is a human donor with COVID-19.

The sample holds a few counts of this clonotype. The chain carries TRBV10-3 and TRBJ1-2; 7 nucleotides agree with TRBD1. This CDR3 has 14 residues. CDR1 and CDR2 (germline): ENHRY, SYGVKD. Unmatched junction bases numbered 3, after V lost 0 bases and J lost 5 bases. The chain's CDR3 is CAISESAGQYGYTF. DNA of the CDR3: TGTGCCATCAGTGAGTCCGCGGGACAGTATGGCTACACCTTC.

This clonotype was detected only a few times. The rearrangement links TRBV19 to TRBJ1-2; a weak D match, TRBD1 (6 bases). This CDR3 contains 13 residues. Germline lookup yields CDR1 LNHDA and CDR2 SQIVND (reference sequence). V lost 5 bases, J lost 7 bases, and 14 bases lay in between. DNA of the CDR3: TGTGCCAGTAGTCCCCAAACAGGGTTTGGCTACACCTTC. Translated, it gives CASSPQTGFGYTF. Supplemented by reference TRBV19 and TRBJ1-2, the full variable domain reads DGGITQSPKYLFRKEGQNVTLSCEQNLNHDAMYWYRQDPGQGLRLIYYSQIVNDFQKGDIAEGYSVSREKKESFPLTVTSAQKNPTAFYLCASSPQTGFGYTFGSGTRLTVV.

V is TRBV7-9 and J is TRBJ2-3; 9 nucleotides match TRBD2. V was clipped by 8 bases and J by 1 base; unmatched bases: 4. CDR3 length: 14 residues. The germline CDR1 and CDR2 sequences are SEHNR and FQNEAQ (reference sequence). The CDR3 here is CASGPSGGTDTQYF. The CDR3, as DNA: TGTGCCAGCGGCCCTAGCGGGGGCACAGATACGCAGTATTTT.

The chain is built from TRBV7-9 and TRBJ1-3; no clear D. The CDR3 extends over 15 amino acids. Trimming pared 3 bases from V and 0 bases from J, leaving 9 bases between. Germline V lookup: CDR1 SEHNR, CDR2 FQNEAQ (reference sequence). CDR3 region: CASSLRGSSGNTIYF. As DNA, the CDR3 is TGTGCCAGCAGCTTGCGGGGTAGCTCTGGAAACACCATATATTTT.

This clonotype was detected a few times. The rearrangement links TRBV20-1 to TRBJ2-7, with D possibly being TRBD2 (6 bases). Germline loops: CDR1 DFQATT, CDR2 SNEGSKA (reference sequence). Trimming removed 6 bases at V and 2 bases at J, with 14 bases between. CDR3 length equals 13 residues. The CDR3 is CSAGGQTTYEQYF. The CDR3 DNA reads TGCAGTGCCGGAGGGCAAACCACCTACGAGCAGTACTTC.

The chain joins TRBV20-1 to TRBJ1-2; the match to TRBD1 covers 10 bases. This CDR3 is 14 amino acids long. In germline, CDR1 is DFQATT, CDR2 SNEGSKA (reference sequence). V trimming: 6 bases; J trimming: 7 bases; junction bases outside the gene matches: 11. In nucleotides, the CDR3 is TGCAGTGCAGGGACAGGGGTGAATAAAGGTGGCTACACCTTC. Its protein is CSAGTGVNKGGYTF.

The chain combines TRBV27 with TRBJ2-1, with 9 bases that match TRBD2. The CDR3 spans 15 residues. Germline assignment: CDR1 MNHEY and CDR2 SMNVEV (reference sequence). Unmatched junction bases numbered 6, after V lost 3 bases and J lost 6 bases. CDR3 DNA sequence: TGTGCCAGCAGTTTCTCTGGCGGGGGGGCCAATGAGCAGTTCTTC. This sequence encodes CASSFSGGGANEQFF.

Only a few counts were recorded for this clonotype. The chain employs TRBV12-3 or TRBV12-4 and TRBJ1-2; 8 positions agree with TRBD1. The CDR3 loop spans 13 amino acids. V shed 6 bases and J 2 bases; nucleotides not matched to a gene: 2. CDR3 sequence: CASSWDRNYGYTF. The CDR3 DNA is TGTGCCAGCAGCTGGGACAGGAACTATGGCTACACCTTC.

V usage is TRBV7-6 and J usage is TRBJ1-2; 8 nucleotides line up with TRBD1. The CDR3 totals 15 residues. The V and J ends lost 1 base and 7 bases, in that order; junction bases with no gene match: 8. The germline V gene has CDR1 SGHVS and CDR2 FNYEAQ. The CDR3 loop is CASSLVTGGESGYTF. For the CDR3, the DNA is TGTGCCAGCAGCTTAGTAACAGGGGGAGAGAGTGGCTACACCTTC.

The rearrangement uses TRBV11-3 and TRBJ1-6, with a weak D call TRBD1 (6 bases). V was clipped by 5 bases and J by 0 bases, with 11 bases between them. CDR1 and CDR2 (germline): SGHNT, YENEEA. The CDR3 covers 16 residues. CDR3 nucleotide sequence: TGTGCCAGCAGCAAGGGACAAATCTCCTATAATTCACCCCTCCACTTT. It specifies CASSKGQISYNSPLHF. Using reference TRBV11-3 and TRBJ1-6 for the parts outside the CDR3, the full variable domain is EAGVVQSPRYKIIEKKQPVAFWCNPISGHNTLYWYLQNLGQGPELLIRYENEEAVDDSQLPKDRFSAERLKGVDSTLKIQPAELGDSAVYLCASSKGQISYNSPLHFGNGTRLTVT.

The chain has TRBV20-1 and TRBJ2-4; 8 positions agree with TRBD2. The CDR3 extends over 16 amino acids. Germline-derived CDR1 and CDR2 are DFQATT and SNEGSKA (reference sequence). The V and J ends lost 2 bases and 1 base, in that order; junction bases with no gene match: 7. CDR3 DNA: TGCAGTGCTAGAAATAGCGGGGCTGGGGCCAAAAACATTCAGTACTTC. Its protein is CSARNSGAGAKNIQYF.

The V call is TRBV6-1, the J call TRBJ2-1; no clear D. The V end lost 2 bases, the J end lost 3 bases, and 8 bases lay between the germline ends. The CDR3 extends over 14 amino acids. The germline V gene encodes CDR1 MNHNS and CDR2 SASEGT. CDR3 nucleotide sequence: TGTGCCAGCAGTGAAATGGCAGGCTACAATGAGCAGTTCTTC. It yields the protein CASSEMAGYNEQFF.

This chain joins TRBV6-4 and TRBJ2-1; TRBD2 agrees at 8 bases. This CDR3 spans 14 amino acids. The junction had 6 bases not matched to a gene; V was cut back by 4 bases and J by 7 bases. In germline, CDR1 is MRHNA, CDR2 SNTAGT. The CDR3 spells CASSVAGGRNEQFF. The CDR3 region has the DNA TGTGCCAGCAGTGTGGCGGGGGGTCGTAATGAGCAGTTCTTC.

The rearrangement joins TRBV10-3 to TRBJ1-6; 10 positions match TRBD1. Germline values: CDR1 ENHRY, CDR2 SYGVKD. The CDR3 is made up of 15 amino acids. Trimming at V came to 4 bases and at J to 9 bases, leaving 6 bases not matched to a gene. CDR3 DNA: TGTGCCATCAGTGGCTCGGGACAGGGGACTTCACCCCTCCACTTT. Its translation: CAISGSGQGTSPLHF.

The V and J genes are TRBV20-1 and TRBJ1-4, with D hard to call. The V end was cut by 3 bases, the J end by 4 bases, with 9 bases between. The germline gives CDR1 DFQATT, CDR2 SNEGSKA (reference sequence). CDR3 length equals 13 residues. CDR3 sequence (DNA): TGCAGTGCTAGGTGGCAGAGTAATGAAAAACTGTTTTTT. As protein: CSARWQSNEKLFF.

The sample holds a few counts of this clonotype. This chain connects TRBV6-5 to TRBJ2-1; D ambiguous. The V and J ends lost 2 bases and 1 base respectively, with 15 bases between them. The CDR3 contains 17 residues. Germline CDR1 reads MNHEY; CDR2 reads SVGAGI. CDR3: CASSYRTTAPSYNEQFF. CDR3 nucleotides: TGTGCCAGCAGTTACAGGACCACAGCCCCGTCCTACAATGAGCAGTTCTTC.

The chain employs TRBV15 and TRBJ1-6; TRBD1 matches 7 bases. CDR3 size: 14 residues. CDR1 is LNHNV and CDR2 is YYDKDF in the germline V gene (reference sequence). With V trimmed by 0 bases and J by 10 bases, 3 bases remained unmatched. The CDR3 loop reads CATSRDRGMSPLHF. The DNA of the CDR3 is TGTGCCACCAGCAGAGACAGGGGGATGTCACCCCTCCACTTT.

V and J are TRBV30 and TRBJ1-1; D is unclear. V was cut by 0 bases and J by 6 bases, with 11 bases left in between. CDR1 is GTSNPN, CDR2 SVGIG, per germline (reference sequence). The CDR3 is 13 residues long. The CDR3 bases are TGTGCCTGGAGTGTGAGCAGAGACTCTGAAGCTTTCTTT. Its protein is CAWSVSRDSEAFF.

The CDR3 DNA follows: TGCAGTGCTAGAGGCTCGAGCGGGAGGAACACCGGGGAGCTGTTTTTT. It translates to CSARGSSGRNTGELFF. The rearrangement uses TRBV20-1 and TRBJ2-2; 8 positions match TRBD2. The V gene end was trimmed by 1 base and the J gene end by 1 base; junction bases not matched to a gene: 5. The CDR3 extends over 16 amino acids. The germline V gene has CDR1 DFQATT and CDR2 SNEGSKA (reference sequence).

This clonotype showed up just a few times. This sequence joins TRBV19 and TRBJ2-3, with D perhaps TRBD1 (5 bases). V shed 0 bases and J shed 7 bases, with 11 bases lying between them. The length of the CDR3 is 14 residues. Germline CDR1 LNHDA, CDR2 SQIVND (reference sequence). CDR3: CASSIDHRRNTQYF. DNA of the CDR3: TGTGCCAGTAGTATAGATCACAGGCGGAATACGCAGTATTTT.